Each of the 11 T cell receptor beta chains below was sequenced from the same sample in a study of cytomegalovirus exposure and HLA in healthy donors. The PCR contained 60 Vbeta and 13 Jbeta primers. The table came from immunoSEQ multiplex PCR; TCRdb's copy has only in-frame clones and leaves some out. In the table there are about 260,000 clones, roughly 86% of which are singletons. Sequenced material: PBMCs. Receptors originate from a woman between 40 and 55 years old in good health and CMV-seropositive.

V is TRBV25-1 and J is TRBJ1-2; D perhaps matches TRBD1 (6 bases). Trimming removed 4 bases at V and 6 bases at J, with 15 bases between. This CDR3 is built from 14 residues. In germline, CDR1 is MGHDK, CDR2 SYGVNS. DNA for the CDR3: TGTGCCAGCAGTGGGGAGGGGGTCCGGGATGGCTACACCTTC. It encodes CASSGEGVRDGYTF.

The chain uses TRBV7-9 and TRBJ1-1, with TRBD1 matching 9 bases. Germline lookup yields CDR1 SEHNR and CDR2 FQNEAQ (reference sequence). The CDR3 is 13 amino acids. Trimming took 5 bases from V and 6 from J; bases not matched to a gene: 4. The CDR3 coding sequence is TGTGCCAGCAGCATACAGGGGGCTCCTGAAGCTTTCTTT. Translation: CASSIQGAPEAFF.

CDR3 coding DNA: TGTGCCAGCAGCTCGGACAGGGAGTACGAGCAGTACTTC. Its protein is CASSSDREYEQYF. The chain joins TRBV7-9 to TRBJ2-7; 8 bases are a match to TRBD1. With V trimmed by 4 bases and J by 4 bases, 3 bases remained unmatched. Germline CDR1 and CDR2: SEHNR and FQNEAQ (reference sequence). The CDR3 covers 13 residues.

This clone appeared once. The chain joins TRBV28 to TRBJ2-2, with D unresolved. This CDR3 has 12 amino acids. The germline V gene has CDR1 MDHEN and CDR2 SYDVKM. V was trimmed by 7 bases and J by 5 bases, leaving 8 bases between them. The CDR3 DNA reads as TGTGCCAGCACGTATCGGACCGGGGAGCTGTTTTTT. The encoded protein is CASTYRTGELFF.

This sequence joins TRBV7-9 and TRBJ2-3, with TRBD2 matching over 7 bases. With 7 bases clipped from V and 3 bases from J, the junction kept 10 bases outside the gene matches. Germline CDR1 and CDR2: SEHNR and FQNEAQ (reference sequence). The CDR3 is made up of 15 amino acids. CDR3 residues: CASNPPTSSTDTQYF. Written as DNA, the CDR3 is TGTGCCAGCAACCCCCCGACTAGCAGTACAGATACGCAGTATTTT.

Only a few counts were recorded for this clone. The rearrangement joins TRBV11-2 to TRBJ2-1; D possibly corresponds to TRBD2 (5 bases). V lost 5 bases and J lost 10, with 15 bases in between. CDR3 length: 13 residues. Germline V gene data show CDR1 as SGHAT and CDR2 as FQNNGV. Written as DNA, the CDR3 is TGTGCCAGCAGCCTTCTTTGGACTTCAGAGCAGTTCTTC. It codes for CASSLLWTSEQFF.

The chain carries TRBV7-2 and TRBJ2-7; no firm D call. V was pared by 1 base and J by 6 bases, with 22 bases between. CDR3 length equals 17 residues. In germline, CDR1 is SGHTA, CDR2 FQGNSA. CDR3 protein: CASSLDYVLGSRVEQYF. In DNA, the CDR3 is TGTGCCAGCAGCTTAGATTATGTCCTCGGGTCACGGGTCGAGCAGTACTTC.

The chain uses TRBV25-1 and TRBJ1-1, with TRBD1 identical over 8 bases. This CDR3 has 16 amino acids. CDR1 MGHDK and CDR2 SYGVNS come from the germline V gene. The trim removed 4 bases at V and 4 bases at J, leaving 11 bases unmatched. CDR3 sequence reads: CASSAQDRAVPTEAFF. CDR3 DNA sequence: TGTGCCAGCAGTGCCCAGGACAGGGCTGTGCCCACTGAAGCTTTCTTT.

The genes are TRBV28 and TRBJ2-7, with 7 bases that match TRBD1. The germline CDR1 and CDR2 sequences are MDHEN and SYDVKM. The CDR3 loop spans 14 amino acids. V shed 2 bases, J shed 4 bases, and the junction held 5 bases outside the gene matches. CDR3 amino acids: CASSLATGPYEQYF. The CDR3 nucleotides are TGTGCCAGCAGTTTAGCGACAGGGCCATACGAGCAGTACTTC.

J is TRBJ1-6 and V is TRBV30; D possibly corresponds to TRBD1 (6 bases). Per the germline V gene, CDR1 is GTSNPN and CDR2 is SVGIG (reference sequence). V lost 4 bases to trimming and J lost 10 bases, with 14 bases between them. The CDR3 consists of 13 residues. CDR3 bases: TGTGCCTGGAAGGTCAGGGGTGAATCACCCCTCCACTTT. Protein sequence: CAWKVRGESPLHF.

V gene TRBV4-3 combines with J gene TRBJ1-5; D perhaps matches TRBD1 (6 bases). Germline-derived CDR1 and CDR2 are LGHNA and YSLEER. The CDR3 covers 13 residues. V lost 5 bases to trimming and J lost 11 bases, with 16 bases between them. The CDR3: CASSSIQGDTQHF. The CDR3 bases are TGCGCCAGCAGCTCGATACAGGGAGACACCCAGCATTTT.